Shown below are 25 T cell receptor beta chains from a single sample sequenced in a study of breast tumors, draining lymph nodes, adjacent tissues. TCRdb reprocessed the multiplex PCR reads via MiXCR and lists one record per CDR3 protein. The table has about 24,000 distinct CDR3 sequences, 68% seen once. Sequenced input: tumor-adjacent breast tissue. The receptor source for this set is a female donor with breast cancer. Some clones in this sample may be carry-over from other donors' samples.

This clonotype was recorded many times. CDR3 nucleotide sequence: TGTGCCAGCACCCGGACAGGGGGCGATCAGCCCCAGCATTTT. Protein: CASTRTGGDQPQHF. The V call is TRBV19, the J call TRBJ1-5; 11 bases fit TRBD1. V shed 9 bases, J shed 5 bases, and the junction held 6 bases outside the gene matches. The CDR3 has 14 amino acids. Germline-derived CDR1 and CDR2 are LNHDA and SQIVND (reference sequence).

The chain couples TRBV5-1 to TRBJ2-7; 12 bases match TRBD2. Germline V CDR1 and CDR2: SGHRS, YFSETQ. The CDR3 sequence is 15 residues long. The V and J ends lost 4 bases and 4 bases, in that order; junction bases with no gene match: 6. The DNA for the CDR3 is TGCGCCAGCAGCCATCCTAGCGGGGGGGATTACGAGCAGTACTTC. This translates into CASSHPSGGDYEQYF.

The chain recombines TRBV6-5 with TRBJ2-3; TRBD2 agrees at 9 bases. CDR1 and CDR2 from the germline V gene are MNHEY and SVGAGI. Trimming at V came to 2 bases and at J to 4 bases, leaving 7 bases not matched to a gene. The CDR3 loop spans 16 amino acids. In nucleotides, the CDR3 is TGTGCCAGCAGTTACGTGGGCGGGAGGGTATCAGATACGCAGTATTTT. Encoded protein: CASSYVGGRVSDTQYF.

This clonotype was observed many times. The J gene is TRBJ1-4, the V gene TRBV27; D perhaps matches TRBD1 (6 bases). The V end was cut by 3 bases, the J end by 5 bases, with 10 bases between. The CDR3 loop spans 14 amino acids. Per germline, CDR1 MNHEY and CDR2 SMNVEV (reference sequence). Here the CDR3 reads CASSFQGINEKLFF. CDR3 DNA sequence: TGTGCCAGCAGTTTCCAGGGGATAAATGAAAAACTGTTTTTT.

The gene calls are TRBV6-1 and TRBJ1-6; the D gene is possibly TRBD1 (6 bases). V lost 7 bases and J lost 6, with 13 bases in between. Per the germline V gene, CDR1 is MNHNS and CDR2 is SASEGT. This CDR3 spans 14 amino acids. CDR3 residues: CASTRDIFNSPLHF. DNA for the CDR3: TGTGCCAGCACCAGGGACATCTTTAATTCACCCCTCCACTTT.

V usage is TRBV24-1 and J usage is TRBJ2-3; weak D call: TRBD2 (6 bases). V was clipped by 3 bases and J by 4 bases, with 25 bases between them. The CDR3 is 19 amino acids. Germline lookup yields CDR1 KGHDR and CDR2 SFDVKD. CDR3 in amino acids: CATSDPSVRAGKRADTQYF. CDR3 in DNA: TGTGCCACCAGTGATCCTAGCGTGAGGGCCGGTAAGAGGGCAGATACGCAGTATTTT.

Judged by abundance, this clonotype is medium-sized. CDR3 protein: CSARDLDRGQYGYTF. CDR3 coding DNA: TGCAGTGCTAGAGATCTCGACAGGGGGCAGTATGGCTACACCTTC. The chain is built from TRBV20-1 and TRBJ1-2; TRBD1 matches at 10 bases. The germline CDR1 and CDR2 sequences are DFQATT and SNEGSKA (reference sequence). The CDR3 totals 15 residues. The V and J ends lost 0 bases and 5 bases, in that order; junction bases with no gene match: 6.

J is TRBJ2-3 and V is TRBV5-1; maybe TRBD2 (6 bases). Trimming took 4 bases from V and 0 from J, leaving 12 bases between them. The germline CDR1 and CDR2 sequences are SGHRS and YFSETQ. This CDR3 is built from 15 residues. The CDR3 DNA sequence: TGCGCCAGCAGCCGTACTAGCCTTAGCACAGATACGCAGTATTTT. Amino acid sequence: CASSRTSLSTDTQYF.

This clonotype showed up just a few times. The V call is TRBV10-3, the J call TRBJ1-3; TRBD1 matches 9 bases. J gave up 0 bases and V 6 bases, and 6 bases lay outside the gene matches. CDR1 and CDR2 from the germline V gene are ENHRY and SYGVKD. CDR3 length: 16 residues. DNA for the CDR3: TGTGCCATCAGGACGGGACAGGGAATCTCTGGAAACACCATATATTTT. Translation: CAIRTGQGISGNTIYF.

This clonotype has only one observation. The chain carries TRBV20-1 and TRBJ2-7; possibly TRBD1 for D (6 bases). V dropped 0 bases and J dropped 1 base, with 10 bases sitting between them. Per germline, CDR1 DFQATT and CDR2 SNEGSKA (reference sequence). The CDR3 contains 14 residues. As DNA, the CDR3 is TGCAGTGCTAGAGACACCGGGACATCCTACGAGCAGTACTTC. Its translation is CSARDTGTSYEQYF.

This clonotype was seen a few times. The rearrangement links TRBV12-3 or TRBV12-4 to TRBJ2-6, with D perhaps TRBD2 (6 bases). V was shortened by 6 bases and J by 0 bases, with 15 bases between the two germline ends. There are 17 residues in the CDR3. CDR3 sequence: CASRGGNLLSGANVLTF. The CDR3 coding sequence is TGTGCCAGCAGGGGGGGAAATCTCCTCTCTGGGGCCAACGTCCTGACTTTC.

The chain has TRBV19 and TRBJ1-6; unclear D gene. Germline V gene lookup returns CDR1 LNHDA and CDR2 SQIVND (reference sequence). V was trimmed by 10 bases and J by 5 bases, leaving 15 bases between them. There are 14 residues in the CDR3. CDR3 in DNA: TGTGCCACTAAAGGAGTCGGTAATAATTCACCCCTCCACTTT. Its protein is CATKGVGNNSPLHF.

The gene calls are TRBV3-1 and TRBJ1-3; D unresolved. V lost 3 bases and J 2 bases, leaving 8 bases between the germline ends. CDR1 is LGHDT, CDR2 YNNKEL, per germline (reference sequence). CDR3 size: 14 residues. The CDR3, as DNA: TGTGCCAGCAGCCATGATAGGACTGGAAACACCATATATTTT. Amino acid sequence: CASSHDRTGNTIYF.

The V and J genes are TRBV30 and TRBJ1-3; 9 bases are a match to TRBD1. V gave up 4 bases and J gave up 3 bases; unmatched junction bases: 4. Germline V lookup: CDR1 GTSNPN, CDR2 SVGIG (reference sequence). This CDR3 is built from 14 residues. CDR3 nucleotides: TGTGCCTGGAATACAGGGGGCGGTGGAAACACCATATATTTT. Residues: CAWNTGGGGNTIYF.

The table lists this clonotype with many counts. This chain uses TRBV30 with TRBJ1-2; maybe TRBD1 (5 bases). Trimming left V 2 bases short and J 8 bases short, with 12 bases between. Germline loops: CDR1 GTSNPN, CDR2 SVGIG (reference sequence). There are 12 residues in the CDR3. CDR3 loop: CAWSSGTLGYTF. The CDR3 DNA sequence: TGTGCCTGGAGTTCTGGGACCTTGGGCTACACCTTC.

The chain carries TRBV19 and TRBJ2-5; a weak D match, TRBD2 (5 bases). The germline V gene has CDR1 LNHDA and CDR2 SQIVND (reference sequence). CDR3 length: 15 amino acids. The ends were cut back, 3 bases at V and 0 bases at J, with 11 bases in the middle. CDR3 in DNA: TGTGCCAGTAGTATCGAGGGAGTGCACCAAGAGACCCAGTACTTC. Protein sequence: CASSIEGVHQETQYF.

As DNA, the CDR3 is TGTGCCAGCAGCTTGGGCGACAGGGATTTTGAGACCCAGTACTTC. Amino acids: CASSLGDRDFETQYF. V is TRBV5-5 and J is TRBJ2-5; 7 nucleotides line up with TRBD1. J was trimmed by 5 bases and V by 0 bases; bases with no gene match: 7. This CDR3 region has 15 residues. CDR1 and CDR2 from the germline V gene are SGHKS and YYEKEE (reference sequence).

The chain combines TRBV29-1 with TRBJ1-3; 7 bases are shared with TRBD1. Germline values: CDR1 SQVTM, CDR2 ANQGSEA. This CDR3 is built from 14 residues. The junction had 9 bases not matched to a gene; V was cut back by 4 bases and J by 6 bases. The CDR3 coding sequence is TGCAGCGTTGGATTGGGACAGAGTACAAACACCATATATTTT. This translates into CSVGLGQSTNTIYF.

The CDR3 loop is CASRERDHTYEQYF. CDR3 DNA sequence: TGTGCCAGCAGAGAACGGGACCATACCTACGAGCAGTACTTC. The V and J genes are TRBV2 and TRBJ2-7; either TRBD1 or TRBD2 may fit D (5 bases each). The V end was cut by 6 bases, the J end by 2 bases, with 14 bases between. CDR1 and CDR2 from the germline V gene are SNHLY and FYNNEI. This CDR3 spans 14 amino acids.

This chain's CDR3 is CASSEYLVATNEKLFF. The CDR3 region has the DNA TGTGCCAGTTCCGAATATTTAGTCGCAACTAATGAAAAACTGTTTTTT. This chain joins TRBV19 and TRBJ1-4; D unresolved. The CDR3 has 16 residues. Trimming removed 8 bases at V and 0 bases at J, with 16 bases between. Germline V gene sequence: CDR1 LNHDA, CDR2 SQIVND (reference sequence).

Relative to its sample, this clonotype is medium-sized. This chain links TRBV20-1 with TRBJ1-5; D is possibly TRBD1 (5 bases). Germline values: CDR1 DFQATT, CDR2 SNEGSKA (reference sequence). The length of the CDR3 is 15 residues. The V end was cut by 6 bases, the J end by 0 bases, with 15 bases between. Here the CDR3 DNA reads TGCAGTGCCGAGGGGCTTCTGACTAGCAATCAGCCCCAGCATTTT. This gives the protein CSAEGLLTSNQPQHF.

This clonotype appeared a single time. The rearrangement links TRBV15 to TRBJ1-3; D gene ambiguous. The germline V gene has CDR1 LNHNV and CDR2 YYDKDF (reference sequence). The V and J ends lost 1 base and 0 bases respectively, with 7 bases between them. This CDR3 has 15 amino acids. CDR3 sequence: CATSRGSISGNTIYF. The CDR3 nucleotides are TGTGCCACCAGCAGAGGGAGTATCTCTGGAAACACCATATATTTT. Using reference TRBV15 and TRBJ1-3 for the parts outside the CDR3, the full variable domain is DAMVIQNPRYQVTQFGKPVTLSCSQTLNHNVMYWYQQKSSQAPKLLFHYYDKDFNNEADTPDNFQSRRPNTSFCFLDIRSPGLGDTAMYLCATSRGSISGNTIYFGEGSWLTVV.

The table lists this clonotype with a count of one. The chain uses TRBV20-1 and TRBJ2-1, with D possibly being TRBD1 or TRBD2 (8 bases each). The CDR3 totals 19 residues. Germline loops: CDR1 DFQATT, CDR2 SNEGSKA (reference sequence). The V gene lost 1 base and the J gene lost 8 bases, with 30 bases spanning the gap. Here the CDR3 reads CSARAGGQVGSGRPDEQFF. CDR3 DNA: TGCAGTGCTAGAGCCGGGGGACAGGTGGGCAGCGGGAGACCCGATGAGCAGTTCTTC.

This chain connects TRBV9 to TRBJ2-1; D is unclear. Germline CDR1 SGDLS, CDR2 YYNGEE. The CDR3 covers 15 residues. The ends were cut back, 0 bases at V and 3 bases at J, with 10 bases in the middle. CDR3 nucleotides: TGTGCCAGCAGCGTAGAACCTACGCGCTACAATGAGCAGTTCTTC. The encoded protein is CASSVEPTRYNEQFF.

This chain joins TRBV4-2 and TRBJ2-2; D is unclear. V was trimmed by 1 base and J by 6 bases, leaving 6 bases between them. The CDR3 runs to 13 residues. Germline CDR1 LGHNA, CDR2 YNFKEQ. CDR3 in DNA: TGTGCCAGCAGCCAAGTTTCGGCCGGGGAGCTGTTTTTT. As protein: CASSQVSAGELFF.